The rows below give T cell receptor beta chains drawn from one sample of a study of CD8 T cells in Susac syndrome. TCRdb reprocessed the immunoSEQ multiplex PCR reads with MiXCR, giving one entry per CDR3 protein. The table records 230,000 or so distinct CDR3 sequences, nearly 97% of them present only once. The sample consisted of CD4+ T cells from PBMCs. The origin of the receptors is a human donor with multiple sclerosis. CDR3s include the opening cysteine and the closing phenylalanine or tryptophan. A D gene is named only where the DNA matches it firmly. The listing skips clone size in some rows; elsewhere it reads once, few, many or a size class.

>TRBV2|14|NA|NA|TRBJ1-6
TGTGCCAGCATCAGGTCGCGGGGTAATTCACCCCTCCACTTT
CASIRSRGNSPLHF
>TRBV2|12|NA|once|TRBJ1-2
TGTGCCAGCACTCCGGATCGGGATGGCTACACCTTC
CASTPDRDGYTF
>TRBV28|20|TRBD1|NA|TRBJ1-5
TGTGCCAGCAGCTCCTCTGGTGTGGGACAGGGGACCTATAGCAATCAGCCCCAGCATTTT
CASSSSGVGQGTYSNQPQHF
>TRBV2|12|NA|NA|TRBJ1-2
TGTGCCAGCAGCGGGCGCTTGGGGCGCGGGACCTTC
CASSGRLGRGTF
>TRBV2|13|TRBD2|NA|TRBJ2-3
TGTGCCAGCGCGACTAGCGGGAGTTATACGCAGTATTTT
CASATSGSYTQYF
>TRBV27|14|TRBD2|few|TRBJ2-3
TGTGCCAGCAGTTTCGGACTAGGCACAGATACGCAGTATTTT
CASSFGLGTDTQYF
>TRBV29-1|13|NA|NA|TRBJ2-3
TGCAGCGTCCAACGGACCCCGGTAGATACGCAGTATTTT
CSVQRTPVDTQYF
>TRBV2|14|TRBD1|NA|TRBJ1-2
TGTGCCAGCAGTGAAATACAGGGGGCTAACGGCTACACCTTC
CASSEIQGANGYTF
>TRBV29-1|11|NA|NA|TRBJ1-2
TGCAGCGTTGAAGTTACAGGGTTGTACACCTTC
CSVEVTGLYTF
>TRBV11-2|15|TRBD2|NA|TRBJ2-3
TGTGCCAGCAGCTTAAGGTGGACTAGCGAGGATACGCAGTATTTT
CASSLRWTSEDTQYF
>TRBV20-1|16|TRBD2|NA|TRBJ2-1
TGCAGTGCTAGCCCAGGGACTAGCGGAATATACAATGAGCAGTTCTTC
CSASPGTSGIYNEQFF
>TRBV29-1|14|NA|NA|TRBJ1-2
TGCAGCGTTGATTGGGGGTCGGGGGTCTATGGCTACACCTTC
CSVDWGSGVYGYTF
>TRBV5-6|15|TRBD1|NA|TRBJ2-1
TGTGCCAGCAGCTCGCTAGGGGGCCCCTACAATGAGCAGTTCTTC
CASSSLGGPYNEQFF
>TRBV20-1|14|NA|NA|TRBJ1-6
TGCAGTGCTAGGAGGGGGGATTATAATTCACCCCTCCACTTT
CSARRGDYNSPLHF
>TRBV4-1|14|NA|NA|TRBJ2-7
TGCGCCAGCAGCCAAAACAGGAGAGAATACGAGCAGTACTTC
CASSQNRREYEQYF
>TRBV7-9|17|NA|NA|TRBJ2-3
TGTGCCAGCAGCTTAGGGAGGGCCCAGCGTAGCACAGATACGCAGTATTTT
CASSLGRAQRSTDTQYF